The 2 T cell receptor beta chains listed next were all sequenced from one sample in a study of T cell responses to AZD1222 COVID-19 vaccine. TCRdb's copy holds only in-frame clones and misses some; the assay was immunoSEQ multiplex PCR. The sample includes approximately 190,000 clones, approximately 94% of them seen just once. The sequenced sample was peripheral blood, obtained on day 0 of AZD1222 vaccination. These receptors were collected from an adult in good health.

This chain joins TRBV6-5 and TRBJ1-4; a weak D match, TRBD1 (6 bases). Between the trimmed V and J ends, which lost 6 bases and 6 bases, there was a span of 11 bases. The length of the CDR3 is 13 residues. Germline values: CDR1 MNHEY, CDR2 SVGAGI. CDR3 in amino acids: CASRGNRDEKLFF. CDR3 in DNA: TGTGCCAGCAGGGGAAACAGGGATGAAAAACTGTTTTTT.

The chain links TRBV27 to TRBJ1-5, with 9 bases that match TRBD1. Germline CDR1 reads MNHEY; CDR2 reads SMNVEV (reference sequence). This CDR3 is 18 amino acids long. J lost 6 bases, V lost 6 bases, and 18 bases had no gene match. The CDR3 is CASRQNLETGGSGQPQHF. The CDR3 DNA reads TGTGCCAGCAGGCAAAACCTTGAAACAGGGGGCAGTGGTCAGCCCCAGCATTTT.